This T cell receptor beta chain was observed in a study of shared clonotypes between healthy human individuals. As for the study in general: CD4 naive cells filled three plates per donor, CD4 memory three, CD8 naive two and CD8 memory one.

The CDR3 spans 14 residues. Trimming removed 6 bases from V and 5 bases from J, with 16 bases in between. Germline lookup yields CDR1 MDHEN and CDR2 SYDVKM. Libraries were prepared by immunoSEQ multiplex PCR; TCRdb keeps only in-frame clonotypes and omits some of them. Among 2 million to 2.5 million clones, approximately 95% were seen once, and the ten largest hold about 0.41%. Sequences were obtained from naive CD4+ T cells from PBMCs. The subset is: CD45RA+ positively selected. This chain connects TRBV28 to TRBJ2-5; D is ambiguous. The sequence derives from a man in his late teens or twenties in good health. Some clones in this sample may be carry-over from other donors' samples. CDR3 in amino acids: CASSRSKRLETQYF. The CDR3 coding sequence is TGTGCCAGCAGCCGATCCAAAAGATTGGAGACCCAGTACTTC.